These T cell receptor beta chains were read from a single sample in a study of human T cells and chemical hapten exposure. MiXCR, run by TCRdb on the RACE reads, gives a single entry per CDR3 protein. The data hold over 50,000 distinct CDR3 sequences, with 11% observed a single time. The sequences come from whole blood, collected in connection with sensitization to the hapten diphenylcyclopropenone (DPC). Every receptor here comes from a woman aged 35 to 49 with alopecia areata. Some clones in this sample may be carry-over from other donors' samples. The CDR3 runs from the conserved cysteine through the conserved F or W. D genes are given only for firm matches. Clone sizes are given selectively: once, few, many, or a class where the clone is expanded.

abundance: few
j_gene: TRBJ2-1
v_gene: TRBV30
d_gene: NA
CDR3aa: CAWSNLGTDSYNEQFF
CDR3nt: TGTGCCTGGAGTAACCTGGGGACTGACTCCTACAATGAGCAGTTCTTC

abundance: many
j_gene: TRBJ2-5
v_gene: TRBV2
d_gene: TRBD1
CDR3aa: CASSRDRVSQETQYF
CDR3nt: TGTGCCAGCAGTCGGGACAGAGTATCCCAAGAGACCCAGTACTTC

abundance: few
j_gene: TRBJ2-1
v_gene: TRBV20-1
d_gene: NA
CDR3aa: CSAEPGRTAYNEQFF
CDR3nt: TGCAGTGCCGAACCAGGCCGGACAGCCTACAATGAGCAGTTCTTC

abundance: few
j_gene: TRBJ2-5
v_gene: TRBV20-1
d_gene: TRBD2
CDR3aa: CSAETGLAGPPETQYF
CDR3nt: TGCAGTGCCGAAACGGGACTAGCGGGGCCCCCAGAGACCCAGTACTTC

abundance: few
j_gene: TRBJ2-3
v_gene: TRBV6-6
d_gene: TRBD2
CDR3aa: CASGGRVGTDTQYF
CDR3nt: TGTGCCAGCGGGGGGAGGGTCGGCACAGATACGCAGTATTTT

abundance: few
j_gene: TRBJ2-7
v_gene: TRBV29-1
d_gene: TRBD2
CDR3aa: CSVEVAGTYEQYF
CDR3nt: TGCAGCGTTGAAGTAGCGGGGACCTACGAGCAGTACTTC

abundance: few
j_gene: TRBJ2-3
v_gene: TRBV6-6
d_gene: TRBD2
CDR3aa: CASSSLAGVSTDTQYF
CDR3nt: TGTGCCAGCAGTTCACTAGCGGGAGTGTCGACAGATACGCAGTATTTT

abundance: many
j_gene: TRBJ2-4
v_gene: TRBV6-6
d_gene: NA
CDR3aa: CASIRDITKNIQYF
CDR3nt: TGTGCCAGCATCCGGGACATAACCAAAAACATTCAGTACTTC

abundance: many
j_gene: TRBJ2-3
v_gene: TRBV7-3
d_gene: NA
CDR3aa: CASSLKAAGATQYF
CDR3nt: TGTGCCAGCAGCTTAAAGGCGGCGGGGGCTACGCAGTATTTT

abundance: once
j_gene: TRBJ2-7
v_gene: TRBV4-1
d_gene: NA
CDR3aa: CASSQETETYEQYF
CDR3nt: TGCGCCAGCAGCCAAGAAACAGAAACCTACGAGCAGTACTTC

abundance: NA
j_gene: TRBJ1-1
v_gene: TRBV10-3
d_gene: NA
CDR3aa: CAISEGGYDTEAFF
CDR3nt: TGTGCCATCAGTGAGGGGGGATACGACACTGAAGCTTTCTTT

abundance: NA
j_gene: TRBJ1-1
v_gene: TRBV10-3
d_gene: TRBD1
CDR3aa: CAISEAGGQTEAFF
CDR3nt: TGTGCCATCAGTGAGGCAGGGGGGCAAACTGAAGCTTTCTTT

abundance: many
j_gene: TRBJ1-1
v_gene: TRBV5-1
d_gene: NA
CDR3aa: CASSLGARGALGTEAFF
CDR3nt: TGCGCCAGCAGCTTGGGTGCGCGGGGGGCCCTGGGCACTGAAGCTTTCTTT

abundance: many
j_gene: TRBJ2-7
v_gene: TRBV20-1
d_gene: TRBD2
CDR3aa: CSARVGLAYEQYF
CDR3nt: TGCAGTGCTAGAGTGGGACTAGCCTACGAGCAGTACTTC

abundance: many
j_gene: TRBJ2-7
v_gene: TRBV6-2/TRBV6-3
d_gene: TRBD2
CDR3aa: CASNTPREGGQYF
CDR3nt: TGTGCCAGCAACACACCGAGGGAGGGAGGGCAGTACTTC

abundance: NA
j_gene: TRBJ1-1
v_gene: TRBV29-1
d_gene: NA
CDR3aa: CSVVEATGTEAFF
CDR3nt: TGCAGCGTTGTGGAGGCCACGGGGACTGAAGCTTTCTTT

abundance: NA
j_gene: TRBJ1-4
v_gene: TRBV29-1
d_gene: NA
CDR3aa: CSVAFWEGEKLFF
CDR3nt: TGCAGCGTTGCGTTCTGGGAGGGCGAAAAACTGTTTTTT

abundance: NA
j_gene: TRBJ1-3
v_gene: TRBV12-3/TRBV12-4
d_gene: NA
CDR3aa: CASSFREGNTIYF
CDR3nt: TGTGCCAGCAGTTTTCGGGAGGGGAACACCATATATTTT

abundance: many
j_gene: TRBJ1-1
v_gene: TRBV11-2
d_gene: NA
CDR3aa: CASSLDRQVPFF
CDR3nt: TGTGCCAGCAGCTTAGATCGACAGGTTCCTTTCTTT

abundance: NA
j_gene: TRBJ2-7
v_gene: TRBV29-1
d_gene: NA
CDR3aa: CSVALLGVQYF
CDR3nt: TGCAGCGTTGCCCTGTTAGGGGTACAGTACTTC

abundance: many
j_gene: TRBJ1-5
v_gene: TRBV18
d_gene: NA
CDR3aa: CASSPGSAYSNQPQHF
CDR3nt: TGTGCCAGCTCACCCGGGTCAGCTTATAGCAATCAGCCCCAGCATTTT

abundance: once
j_gene: TRBJ1-3
v_gene: TRBV28
d_gene: NA
CDR3aa: CASRGQGSGNTIYF
CDR3nt: TGTGCCAGCAGGGGTCAGGGTTCTGGAAACACCATATATTTT

abundance: NA
j_gene: TRBJ1-4
v_gene: TRBV6-2/TRBV6-3
d_gene: NA
CDR3aa: CASSYSAKTGPNEKLFF
CDR3nt: TGTGCCAGCAGTTACTCGGCAAAGACAGGACCTAATGAAAAACTGTTTTTT

abundance: NA
j_gene: TRBJ2-1
v_gene: TRBV2
d_gene: TRBD2
CDR3aa: CASSASGSLNEQFF
CDR3nt: TGTGCCAGCAGTGCTAGCGGGAGTTTGAATGAGCAGTTCTTC

abundance: few
j_gene: TRBJ2-1
v_gene: TRBV3-1
d_gene: NA
CDR3aa: CASSQETGPGIDEQFF
CDR3nt: TGTGCCAGCAGCCAAGAAACGGGCCCGGGGATCGATGAGCAGTTCTTC

abundance: few
j_gene: TRBJ2-2
v_gene: TRBV7-3
d_gene: TRBD1
CDR3aa: CASSPTGAHTGELFF
CDR3nt: TGTGCCAGCAGCCCGACAGGGGCGCACACCGGGGAGCTGTTTTTT

abundance: NA
j_gene: TRBJ1-1
v_gene: TRBV28
d_gene: NA
CDR3aa: CASTLKTSEAFF
CDR3nt: TGTGCCAGCACCTTGAAAACCTCTGAAGCTTTCTTT

abundance: many
j_gene: TRBJ2-7
v_gene: TRBV4-2
d_gene: TRBD2
CDR3aa: CASSQPTSGTSYEQYF
CDR3nt: TGTGCCAGCAGCCAACCAACTAGCGGGACATCCTACGAGCAGTACTTC

abundance: many
j_gene: TRBJ1-5
v_gene: TRBV28
d_gene: NA
CDR3aa: CASSQLNQPQHF
CDR3nt: TGTGCCAGCAGCCAGTTAAATCAGCCCCAGCATTTT